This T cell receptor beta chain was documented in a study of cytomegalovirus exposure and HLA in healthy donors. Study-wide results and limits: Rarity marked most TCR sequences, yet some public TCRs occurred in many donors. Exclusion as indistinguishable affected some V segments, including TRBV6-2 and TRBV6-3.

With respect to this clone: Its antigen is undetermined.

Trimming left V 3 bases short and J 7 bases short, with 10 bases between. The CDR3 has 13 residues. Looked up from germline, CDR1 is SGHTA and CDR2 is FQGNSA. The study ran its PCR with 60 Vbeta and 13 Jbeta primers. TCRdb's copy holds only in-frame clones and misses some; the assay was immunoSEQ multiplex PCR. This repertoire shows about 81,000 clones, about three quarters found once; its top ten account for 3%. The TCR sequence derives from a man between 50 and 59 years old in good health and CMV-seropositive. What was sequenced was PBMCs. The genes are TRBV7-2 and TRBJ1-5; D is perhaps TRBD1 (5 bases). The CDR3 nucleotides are TGTGCCAGCAGCTTTGACAGAGAACAGCCCCAGCATTTT. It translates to CASSFDREQPQHF. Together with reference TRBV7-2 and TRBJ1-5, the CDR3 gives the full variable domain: GAGVSQSPSNKVTEKGKDVELRCDPISGHTALYWYRQSLGQGLEFLIYFQGNSAPDKSGLPSDRFSAERTGGSVSTLTIQRTQQEDSAVYLCASSFDREQPQHFGDGTRLSIL.